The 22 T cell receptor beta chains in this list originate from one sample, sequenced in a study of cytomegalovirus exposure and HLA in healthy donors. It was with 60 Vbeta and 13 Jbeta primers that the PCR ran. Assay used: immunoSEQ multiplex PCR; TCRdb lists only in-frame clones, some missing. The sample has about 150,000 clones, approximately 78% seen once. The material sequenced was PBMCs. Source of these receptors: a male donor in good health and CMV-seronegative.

CDR3: CASSSRVDTEAFF. CDR3 nucleotide sequence: TGTGCCAGCTCATCGAGGGTGGACACTGAAGCTTTCTTT. The V and J genes are TRBV18 and TRBJ1-1; D is ambiguous. Germline CDR1 and CDR2: KGHSH and LQKENI. This CDR3 region has 13 residues. V was cut by 5 bases and J by 3 bases, with 10 bases left in between.

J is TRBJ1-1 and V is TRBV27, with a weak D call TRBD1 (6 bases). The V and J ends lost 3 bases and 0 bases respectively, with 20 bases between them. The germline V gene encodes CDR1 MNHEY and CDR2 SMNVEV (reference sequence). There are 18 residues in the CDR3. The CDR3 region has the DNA TGTGCCAGCAGTTTGTATACCAGTGGACAGTCCATGAACACTGAAGCTTTCTTT. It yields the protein CASSLYTSGQSMNTEAFF.

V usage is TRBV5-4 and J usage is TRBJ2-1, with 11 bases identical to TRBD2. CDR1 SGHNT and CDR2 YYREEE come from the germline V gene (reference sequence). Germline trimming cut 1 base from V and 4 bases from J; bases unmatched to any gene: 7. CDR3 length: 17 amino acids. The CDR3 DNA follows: TGTGCCAGCAGCTTGTCACAGGGACTAGCGGTATACAATGAGCAGTTCTTC. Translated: CASSLSQGLAVYNEQFF.

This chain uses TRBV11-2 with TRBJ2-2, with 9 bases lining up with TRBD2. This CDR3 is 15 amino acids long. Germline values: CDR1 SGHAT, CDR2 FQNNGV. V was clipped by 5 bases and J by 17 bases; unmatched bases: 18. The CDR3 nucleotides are TGTGCCAGCAGCCCTCACAGCGGGGGGACCGGGGAGGTCTTTTTT. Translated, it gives CASSPHSGGTGEVFF.

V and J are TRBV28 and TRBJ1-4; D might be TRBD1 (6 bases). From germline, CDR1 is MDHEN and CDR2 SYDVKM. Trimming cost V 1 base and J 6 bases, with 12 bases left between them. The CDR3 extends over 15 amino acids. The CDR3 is CASSLSGVRDEKLFF. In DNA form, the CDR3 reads TGTGCCAGCAGTTTATCAGGGGTCCGGGATGAAAAACTGTTTTTT.

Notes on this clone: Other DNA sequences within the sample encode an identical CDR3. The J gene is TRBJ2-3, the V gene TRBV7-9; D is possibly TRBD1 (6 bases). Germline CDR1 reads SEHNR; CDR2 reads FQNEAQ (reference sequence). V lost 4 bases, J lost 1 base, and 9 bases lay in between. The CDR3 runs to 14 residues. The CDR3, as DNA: TGTGCCAGCAGCTCCTACAGGGGCACAGATACGCAGTATTTT. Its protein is CASSSYRGTDTQYF.

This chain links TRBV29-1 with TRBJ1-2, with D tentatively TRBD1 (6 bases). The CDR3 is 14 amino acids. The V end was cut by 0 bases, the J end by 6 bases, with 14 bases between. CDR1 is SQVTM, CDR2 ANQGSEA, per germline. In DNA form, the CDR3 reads TGCAGCGTTGAAGACTTGACAGGCTTGAATGGCTACACCTTC. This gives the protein CSVEDLTGLNGYTF.

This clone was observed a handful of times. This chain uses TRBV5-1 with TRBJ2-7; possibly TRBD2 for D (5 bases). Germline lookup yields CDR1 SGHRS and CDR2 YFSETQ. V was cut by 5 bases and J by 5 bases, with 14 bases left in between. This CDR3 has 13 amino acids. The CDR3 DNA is TGCGCCAGCAGGCTGGGTCGGGGAGACGAGCAGTACTTC. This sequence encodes CASRLGRGDEQYF. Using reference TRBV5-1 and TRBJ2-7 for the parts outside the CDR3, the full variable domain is KAGVTQTPRYLIKTRGQQVTLSCSPISGHRSVSWYQQTPGQGLQFLFEYFSETQRNKGNFPGRFSGRQFSNSRSEMNVSTLELGDSALYLCASRLGRGDEQYFGPGTRLTVT.

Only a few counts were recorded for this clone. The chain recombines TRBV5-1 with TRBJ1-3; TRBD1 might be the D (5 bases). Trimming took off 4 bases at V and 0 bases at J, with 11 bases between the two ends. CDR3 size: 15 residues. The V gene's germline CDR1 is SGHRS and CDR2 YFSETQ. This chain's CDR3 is CASSGTGGSGNTIYF. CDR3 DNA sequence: TGCGCCAGCAGCGGCACAGGCGGCTCTGGAAACACCATATATTTT.

CDR3: CASSPISLAGEQFF. The CDR3 DNA is TGTGCCAGTAGTCCCATATCTCTGGCGGGTGAGCAGTTCTTC. This rearrangement joins TRBV19 to TRBJ2-1, with TRBD2 as a possible D gene (5 bases). The CDR3 contains 14 residues. Germline-derived CDR1 and CDR2 are LNHDA and SQIVND (reference sequence). Trimming took off 5 bases at V and 9 bases at J, with 17 bases between the two ends.

CDR3 DNA: TGTGCCAGCTCACCGGGACAAGCCAGTCAGCCCCAGCATTTT. Its protein is CASSPGQASQPQHF. The chain has TRBV18 and TRBJ1-5; possible D gene TRBD1, 6 bases. The ends were cut back, 3 bases at V and 6 bases at J, with 12 bases in the middle. CDR1 is KGHSH, CDR2 LQKENI, per germline. The CDR3 consists of 14 residues.

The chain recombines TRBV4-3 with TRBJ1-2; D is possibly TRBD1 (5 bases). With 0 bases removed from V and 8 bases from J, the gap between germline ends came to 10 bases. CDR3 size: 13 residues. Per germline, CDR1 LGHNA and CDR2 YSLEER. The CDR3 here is CASSQEVWGGYTF. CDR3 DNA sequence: TGCGCCAGCAGCCAAGAAGTTTGGGGCGGCTACACCTTC.

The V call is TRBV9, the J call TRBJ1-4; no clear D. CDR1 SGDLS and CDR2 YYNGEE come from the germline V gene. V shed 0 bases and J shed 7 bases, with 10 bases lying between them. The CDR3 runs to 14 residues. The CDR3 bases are TGTGCCAGCAGCGTAGGAGGGTTCGGTGAAAAACTGTTTTTT. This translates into CASSVGGFGEKLFF. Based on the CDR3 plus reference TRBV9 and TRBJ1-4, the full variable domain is DSGVTQTPKHLITATGQRVTLRCSPRSGDLSVYWYQQSLDQGLQFLIQYYNGEERAKGNILERFSAQQFPDLHSELNLSSLELGDSALYFCASSVGGFGEKLFFGSGTQLSVL.

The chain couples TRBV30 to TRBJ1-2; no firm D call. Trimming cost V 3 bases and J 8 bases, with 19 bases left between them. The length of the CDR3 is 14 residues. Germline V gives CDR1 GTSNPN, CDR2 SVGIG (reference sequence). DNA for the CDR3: TGTGCCTGGAGAGCGTTGACTGGCCCGGGGGGCTACACCTTC. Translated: CAWRALTGPGGYTF.

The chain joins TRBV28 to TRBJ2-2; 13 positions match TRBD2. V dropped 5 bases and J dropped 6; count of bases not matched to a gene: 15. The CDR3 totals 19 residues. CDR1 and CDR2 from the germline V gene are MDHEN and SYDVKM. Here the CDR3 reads CASSHALTSGRAVAGELFF. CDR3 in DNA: TGTGCCAGCAGTCATGCCCTTACTAGCGGGAGGGCCGTCGCCGGGGAGCTGTTTTTT.

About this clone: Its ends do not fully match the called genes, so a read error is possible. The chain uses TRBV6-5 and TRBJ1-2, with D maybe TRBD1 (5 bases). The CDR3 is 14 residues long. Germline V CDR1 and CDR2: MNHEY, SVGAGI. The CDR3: CASRKAGRSYGYPF. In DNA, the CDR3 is TGTGCCAGCAGGAAGGCGGGACGGAGCTATGGCTACCCCTTC.

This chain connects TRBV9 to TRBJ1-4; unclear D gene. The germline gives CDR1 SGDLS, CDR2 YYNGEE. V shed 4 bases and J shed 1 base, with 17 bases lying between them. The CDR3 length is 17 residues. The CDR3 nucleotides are TGTGCCAGCAGCTATTCGGAGGGCATAGGAACTAATGAAAAACTGTTTTTT. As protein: CASSYSEGIGTNEKLFF.

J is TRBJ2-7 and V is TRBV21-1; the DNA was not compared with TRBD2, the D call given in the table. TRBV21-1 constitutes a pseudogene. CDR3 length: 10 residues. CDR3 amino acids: CASSPDEQYF. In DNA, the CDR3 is TGTGCCAGCAGCCCCGACGAGCAGTACTTC.

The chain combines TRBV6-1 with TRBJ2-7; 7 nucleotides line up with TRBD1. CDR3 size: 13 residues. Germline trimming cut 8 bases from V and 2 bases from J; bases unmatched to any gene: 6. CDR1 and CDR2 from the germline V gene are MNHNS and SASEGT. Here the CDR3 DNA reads TGTGCCAGCCGAACGGGACAGACCTACGAGCAGTACTTC. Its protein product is CASRTGQTYEQYF.

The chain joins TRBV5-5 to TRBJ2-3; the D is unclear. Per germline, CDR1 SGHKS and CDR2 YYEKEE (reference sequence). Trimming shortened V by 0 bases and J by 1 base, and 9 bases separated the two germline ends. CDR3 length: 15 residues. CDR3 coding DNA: TGTGCCAGCAGCTTGGGGGCCTTCCGCACAGATACGCAGTATTTT. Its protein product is CASSLGAFRTDTQYF. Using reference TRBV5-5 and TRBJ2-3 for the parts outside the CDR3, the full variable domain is DAGVTQSPTHLIKTRGQQVTLRCSPISGHKSVSWYQQVLGQGPQFIFQYYEKEERGRGNFPDRFSARQFPNYSSELNVNALLLGDSALYLCASSLGAFRTDTQYFGPGTRLTVL.

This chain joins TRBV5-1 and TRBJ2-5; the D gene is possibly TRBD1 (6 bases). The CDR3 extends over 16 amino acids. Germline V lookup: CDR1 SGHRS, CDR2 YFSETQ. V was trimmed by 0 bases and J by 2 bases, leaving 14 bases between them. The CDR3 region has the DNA TGCGCCAGCAGCTTGGGGACAGCCAGACAACAAGAGACCCAGTACTTC. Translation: CASSLGTARQQETQYF.

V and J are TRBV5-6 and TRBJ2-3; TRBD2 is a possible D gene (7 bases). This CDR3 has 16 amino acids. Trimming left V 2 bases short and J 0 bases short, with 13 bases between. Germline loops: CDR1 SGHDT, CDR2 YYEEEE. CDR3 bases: TGTGCCAGCAGCTTTGCGGCGGGGGCTAGCACAGATACGCAGTATTTT. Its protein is CASSFAAGASTDTQYF.